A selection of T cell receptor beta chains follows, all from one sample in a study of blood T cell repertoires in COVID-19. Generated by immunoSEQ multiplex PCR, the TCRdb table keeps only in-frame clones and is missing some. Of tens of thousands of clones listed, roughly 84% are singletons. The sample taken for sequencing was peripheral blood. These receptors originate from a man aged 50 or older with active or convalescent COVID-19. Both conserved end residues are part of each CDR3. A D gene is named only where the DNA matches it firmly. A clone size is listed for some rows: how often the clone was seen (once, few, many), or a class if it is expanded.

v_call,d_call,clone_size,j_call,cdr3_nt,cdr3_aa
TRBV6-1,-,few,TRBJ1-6,TGTGCCAGCAGTGAAGAGAGAAATTCACCCCTCCACTTT,CASSEERNSPLHF
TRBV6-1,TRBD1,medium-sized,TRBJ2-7,TGTGCCAGCAGTGAAGAGGGACAGGGAGGAGGCTACGAGCAGTACTTC,CASSEEGQGGGYEQYF
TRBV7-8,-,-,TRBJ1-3,TGTGCCAGCAGCTCCTACTCTGGAAACACCATATATTTT,CASSSYSGNTIYF
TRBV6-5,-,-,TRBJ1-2,TGTGCCAGCAGTTACTCGTCGTTATATGGCTACACCTTC,CASSYSSLYGYTF
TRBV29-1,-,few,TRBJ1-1,TGCAGCGTTGCCTTAGCCTCTACCTTGAACACTGAAGCTTTCTTT,CSVALASTLNTEAFF
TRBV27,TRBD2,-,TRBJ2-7,TGTGCCAGCAGTTTATCGCTAGCGGGGGCTCGGTACGAGCAGTACTTC,CASSLSLAGARYEQYF
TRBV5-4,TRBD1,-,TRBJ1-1,TGTGCCAGCAGTCCCCCGGGACAGTTTGAAGCTTTCTTT,CASSPPGQFEAFF
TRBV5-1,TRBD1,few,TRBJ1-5,TGCGCCAGCAGCTCTGACAGGGATCAGCCCCAGCATTTT,CASSSDRDQPQHF
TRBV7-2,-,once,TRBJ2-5,TGTGCCAGCAGCTTAGGGACAGTCCAAGAGACCCAGTACTTC,CASSLGTVQETQYF
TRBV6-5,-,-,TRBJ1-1,TGTGCCAGCAGTTACCTCGCGGCGGGGAACACTGAAGCTTTCTTT,CASSYLAAGNTEAFF
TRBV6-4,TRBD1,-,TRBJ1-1,TGTGCCAGCAGTGCCTCACAGGGGGCGAACACTGAAGCTTTCTTT,CASSASQGANTEAFF
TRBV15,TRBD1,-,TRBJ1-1,TGTGCCACCAAGTTTGAGGGGGCAAGGTACACTGAAGCTTTCTTT,CATKFEGARYTEAFF
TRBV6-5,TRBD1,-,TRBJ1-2,TGTGCCACTGAAGGGACAGGCCCCCTTGGCTACACCTTC,CATEGTGPLGYTF
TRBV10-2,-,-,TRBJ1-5,TGCGCCAGCAGTGAGTCGGGGGCAAGCAATCAGCCCCAGCATTTT,CASSESGASNQPQHF
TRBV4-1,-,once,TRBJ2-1,TGCGCCAGCAGCCCACTGAACAATGAGCAGTTCTTC,CASSPLNNEQFF
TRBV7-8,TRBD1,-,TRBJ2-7,TGTGCCAGCAGCTTGTCAGGGACAGGCTACGAGCAGTACTTC,CASSLSGTGYEQYF
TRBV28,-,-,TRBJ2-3,TGTGCCAGCAGGAGGACTAGCACAGATACGCAGTATTTT,CASRRTSTDTQYF
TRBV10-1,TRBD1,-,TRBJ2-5,TGCGCCAGCAGTACAGGGGGCCCCGGGGGAGAGACCCAGTACTTC,CASSTGGPGGETQYF
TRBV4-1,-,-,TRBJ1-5,TGCGCCAGCAGCCAAGTACTCCCCTCGGGGCCCCAGCATTTT,CASSQVLPSGPQHF
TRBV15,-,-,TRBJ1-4,TGTGCCACCAGCAGAGATATGGGGGAGGGCAATGAAAAACTGTTTTTT,CATSRDMGEGNEKLFF
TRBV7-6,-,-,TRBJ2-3,TGTGCCAGCAGCTTACCGGGGGGCCCTCAGTATTTT,CASSLPGGPQYF
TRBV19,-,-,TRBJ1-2,TGTGCCAGTAGTCCCTCCGGGGTGGGCTACACCTTC,CASSPSGVGYTF
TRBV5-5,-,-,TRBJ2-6,TGTGCCAGCAGTACGGGTACTGGGGCCAACGTCCTGACTTTC,CASSTGTGANVLTF
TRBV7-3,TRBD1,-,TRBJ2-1,TGTGCCAGCAGCACTCGTGGGGACAGACAATACAATGAGCAGTTCTTC,CASSTRGDRQYNEQFF
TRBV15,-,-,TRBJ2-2,TGTGCCACCAGCAGAGATCAGGCGGGGGAGCTGTTTTTT,CATSRDQAGELFF
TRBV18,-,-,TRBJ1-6,TGTGCCAGCTCAACAGATTATAATTCACCCCTCCACTTT,CASSTDYNSPLHF
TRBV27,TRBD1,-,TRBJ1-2,TGTGCCAGCAGTTTATTTGGGACAGGGGCCGCTAACTATGGCTACACCTTC,CASSLFGTGAANYGYTF
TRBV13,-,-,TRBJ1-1,TGTGCCAGCAGCTTAGGGACAGACACTGAAGCTTTCTTT,CASSLGTDTEAFF
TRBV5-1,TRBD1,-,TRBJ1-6,TGCGCCAGCAGCTTGGGGACAGGGAATTCACCCCTCCACTTT,CASSLGTGNSPLHF
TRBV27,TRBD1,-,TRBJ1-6,TGTGCCAGCAGTTTGGGGACAGGGTCAAAATTGCCCCTCCACTTT,CASSLGTGSKLPLHF
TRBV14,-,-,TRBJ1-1,TGTGCCAGCAGCCAACAGACAGCCCGTATGAACACTGAAGCTTTCTTT,CASSQQTARMNTEAFF
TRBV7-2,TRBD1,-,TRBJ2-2,TGTGCCAGCAAACCACGACAGGGGTGGACCGGGGAGCTGTTTTTT,CASKPRQGWTGELFF
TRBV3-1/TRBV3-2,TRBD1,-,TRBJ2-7,TGTGCCAGCAGCCCGACAGGGGACGAGCAGTACTTC,CASSPTGDEQYF
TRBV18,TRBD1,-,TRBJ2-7,TGTGCCAGCTCACCGGACAGGGGGCGGACCTACGAGCAGTACTTC,CASSPDRGRTYEQYF
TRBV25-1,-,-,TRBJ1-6,TGTGCCAGCACTCTTTCGGGAAAATCGGCCCTCCACTTT,CASTLSGKSALHF
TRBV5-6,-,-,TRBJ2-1,TGTGCCAGCAGCTTGGGGGCCGGGGTGAATGAGCAGTTCTTC,CASSLGAGVNEQFF
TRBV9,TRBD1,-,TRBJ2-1,TGTGCCAGCGGGAGCCCGGGACAGGCGCACAATGAGCAGTTCTTC,CASGSPGQAHNEQFF
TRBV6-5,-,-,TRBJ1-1,TGTGCCAGCAGATACGGTCAAGGCAGGACTGAAGCTTTCTTT,CASRYGQGRTEAFF
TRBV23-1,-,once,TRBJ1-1,TGCGCCAGCAGTCAATCTAACAGCATGAACACTGAAGCTTTCTTT,CASSQSNSMNTEAFF
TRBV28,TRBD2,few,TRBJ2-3,TGTGCCAGCAGTTTAGACTTGACTAGCGGGGGGCATACGCAGTATTTT,CASSLDLTSGGHTQYF
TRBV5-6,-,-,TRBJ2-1,TGTGCCAGCAGCTTGCCTACTAACTCCTACAATGAGCAGTTCTTC,CASSLPTNSYNEQFF
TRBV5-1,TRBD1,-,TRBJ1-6,TGCGCCAGCAGCCCTTCGGACAGGGGTCAATCCAGCTCCTATAATTCACCCCTCCACTTT,CASSPSDRGQSSSYNSPLHF